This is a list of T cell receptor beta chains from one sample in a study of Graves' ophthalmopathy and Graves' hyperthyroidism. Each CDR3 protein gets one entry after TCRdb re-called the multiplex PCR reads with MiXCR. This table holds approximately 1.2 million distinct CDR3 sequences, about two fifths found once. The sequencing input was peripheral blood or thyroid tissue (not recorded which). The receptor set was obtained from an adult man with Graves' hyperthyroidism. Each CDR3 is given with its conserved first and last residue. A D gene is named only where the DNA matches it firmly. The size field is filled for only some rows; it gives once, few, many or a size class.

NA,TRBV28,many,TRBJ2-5,TGTGCCAGCAGGTCACCGGGCCGTCAAGAGACCCAGTACTTC,CASRSPGRQETQYF
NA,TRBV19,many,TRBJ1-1,TGTGCCAGTAGTAGGTGGGGCGAGTACACTGAAGCTTTCTTT,CASSRWGEYTEAFF
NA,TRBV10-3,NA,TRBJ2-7,TGTGCCAGCAGTTATTCGGGAGTTTCTAGGTGGGAGCAGTACTTC,CASSYSGVSRWEQYF
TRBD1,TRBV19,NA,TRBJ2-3,TGTGCCAGTAGCCCTAGACAGGGGTTCGCAGATACGCAGTATTTT,CASSPRQGFADTQYF
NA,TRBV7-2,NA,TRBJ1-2,TGTGCCAGCAGCGGTGCGGGGCAACATTCCTACACCTTC,CASSGAGQHSYTF
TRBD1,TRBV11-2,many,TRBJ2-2,TGTGCCAGCAGCTTAACAGGGGGCACCGGGGAGCTGTTTTTT,CASSLTGGTGELFF
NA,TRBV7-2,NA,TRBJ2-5,TGTGCCAGCAGCCCCCTGGGGGGGCGGTCGTACCAAGAGACCCAGTACTTC,CASSPLGGRSYQETQYF
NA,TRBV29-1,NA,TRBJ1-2,TGCAGTCGCAGTGGACAGAGCTATGGCTACACCTTC,CSRSGQSYGYTF
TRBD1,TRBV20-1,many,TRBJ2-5,TGCAGTGCTACCGGGACAGGGGGCAGAGAGACCCAGTACTTC,CSATGTGGRETQYF
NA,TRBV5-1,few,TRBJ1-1,TGCGCCAGCAGCGGGGGAAGTGGGGGTGAAGCTTTCTTT,CASSGGSGGEAFF
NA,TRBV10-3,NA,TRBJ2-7,TGTGCCATCGGCGGCCAGGGCTACGAGCAGTACTTC,CAIGGQGYEQYF
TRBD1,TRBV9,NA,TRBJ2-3,TGTGCCAGCAGCTTAGGAACAGGGGCAGATACGCAGTATTTT,CASSLGTGADTQYF
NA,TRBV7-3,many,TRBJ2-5,TGTGCCAGCAGCTTAACGGTCGGAGAGACCCAGTACTTC,CASSLTVGETQYF
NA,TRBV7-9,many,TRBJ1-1,TGTGCCAGCAGCTTAAAGATCGGGACCGAGGGTACTGAAGCTTTCTTT,CASSLKIGTEGTEAFF
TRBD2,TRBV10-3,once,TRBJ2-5,TGTGCCATCAGCGTTCTTCGGAAGCGGGGCGGAGAGACCCAGTACTTC,CAISVLRKRGGETQYF
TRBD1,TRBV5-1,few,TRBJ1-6,TGCGCCAGCAGCTTGGCGACAGGGCTCTATTCACCCCTCCACTTT,CASSLATGLYSPLHF
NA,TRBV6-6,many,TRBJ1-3,TGTGCCAGCAGTTACGACAGTGTCTCTGGAAACACCATATATTTT,CASSYDSVSGNTIYF
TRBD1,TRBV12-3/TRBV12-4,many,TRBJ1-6,TGTGCCAGCAGTAATCGACAGGGTGATAATTCACCCCTCCACTTT,CASSNRQGDNSPLHF
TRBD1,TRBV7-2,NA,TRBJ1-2,TGTGCCAGCAGCTCCGGGACAGGTCAGAACTATGGCTACACCTTC,CASSSGTGQNYGYTF
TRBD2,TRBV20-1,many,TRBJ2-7,TGCAGTGCGGAGCCGGGACTAGCCTACGAGCAGTACTTC,CSAEPGLAYEQYF
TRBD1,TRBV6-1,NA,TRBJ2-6,TGTGCCAGCAGTTTCCCGGGACAGGCTTCTGGGGCCAACGTCCTGACTTTC,CASSFPGQASGANVLTF
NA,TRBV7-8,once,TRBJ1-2,TGTGCCAGCAGCTCCGGAGGGGGAGTCGGCTACACCTTC,CASSSGGGVGYTF
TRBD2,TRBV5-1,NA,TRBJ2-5,TGTGCCAGCAGGACGCGGGGGTACCAAGAGACCCAGTACTTC,CASRTRGYQETQYF
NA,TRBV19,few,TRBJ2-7,TGTGCCAGTAGTATAGATCGTTTAAACGCCGAGCAGTACTTC,CASSIDRLNAEQYF
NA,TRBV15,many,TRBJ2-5,TGTGCCACCAGGTTTATAGCCGGGACCCAAGAGACCCAGTACTTC,CATRFIAGTQETQYF
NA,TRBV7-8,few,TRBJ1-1,TGTGCCAGCAGCTTAGAAGGAGGGGGGGCCACTGAAGCTTTCTTT,CASSLEGGGATEAFF
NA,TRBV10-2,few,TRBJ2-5,TGCGCCACAGGGCCCAAAGAGACCCAGTACTTC,CATGPKETQYF
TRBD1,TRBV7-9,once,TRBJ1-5,TGTGCCAGCAGCTCAGGGGGGGCCTTCAATCAGCCCCAGCATTTT,CASSSGGAFNQPQHF
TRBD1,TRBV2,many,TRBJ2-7,TGTGCCAGCAGAGGAAGCGGACAGGAGGTCTCCTACGAGCAGTACTTC,CASRGSGQEVSYEQYF
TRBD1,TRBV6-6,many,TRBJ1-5,TGTGCCAGCAGTGGTACAGGGGCGCATCAGCCCCAGCATTTT,CASSGTGAHQPQHF
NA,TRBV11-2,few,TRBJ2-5,TGTGCCAGCAGCTTATTGGCGTCCGCTAATCGTTGGTACTTC,CASSLLASANRWYF
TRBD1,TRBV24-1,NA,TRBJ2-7,TGTGCCACCAGTGATCCGACAGGGGGCAGTTCGGTAGGCGAGCAGTACTTC,CATSDPTGGSSVGEQYF
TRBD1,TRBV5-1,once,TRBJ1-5,TGCGCCAGCAGCCACGGGACAGGTAGCAATCAGCCCCAGCATTTT,CASSHGTGSNQPQHF
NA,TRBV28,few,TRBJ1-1,TGTGCCACCCACAGTTTCACCACTGAAGCTTTCTTT,CATHSFTTEAFF
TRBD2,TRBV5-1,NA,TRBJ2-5,TGCGCCAGCAGCTTGGCCGCGATCGGGGGGGCGATAGATTTGGAGACCCAGTACTTC,CASSLAAIGGAIDLETQYF
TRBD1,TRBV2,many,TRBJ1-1,TGTGCCAGCAGTCCGGGGACAGGCAAGGGAACTGAAGCTTTCTTT,CASSPGTGKGTEAFF
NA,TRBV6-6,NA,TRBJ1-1,TGTGCCAGCAGTTACGTTCGGGGTTCCACTGAAGCTTTCTTT,CASSYVRGSTEAFF
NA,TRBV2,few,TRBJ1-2,TGTGCCAGGGGGGCCGTCGGGTATGGCTACACCTTC,CARGAVGYGYTF
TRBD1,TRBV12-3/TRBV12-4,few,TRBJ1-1,TGTGCCAGCAGTCGGGACAGGATGAGGAACACTGAAGCTTTCTTT,CASSRDRMRNTEAFF
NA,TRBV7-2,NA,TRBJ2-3,TGTGCCAGCAGCTTAGGGCGGGGATCTATCACAGATACGCAGTATTTT,CASSLGRGSITDTQYF
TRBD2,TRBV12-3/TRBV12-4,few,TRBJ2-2,TGTGCCAGCGCGACGACTAGCGGGAGAATCGGGGAGCTGTTTTTT,CASATTSGRIGELFF
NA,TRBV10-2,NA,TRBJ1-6,TGCGCCAGCAGTGGCTCGAGTTTTGGGAATTCACCCCTCCACTTT,CASSGSSFGNSPLHF